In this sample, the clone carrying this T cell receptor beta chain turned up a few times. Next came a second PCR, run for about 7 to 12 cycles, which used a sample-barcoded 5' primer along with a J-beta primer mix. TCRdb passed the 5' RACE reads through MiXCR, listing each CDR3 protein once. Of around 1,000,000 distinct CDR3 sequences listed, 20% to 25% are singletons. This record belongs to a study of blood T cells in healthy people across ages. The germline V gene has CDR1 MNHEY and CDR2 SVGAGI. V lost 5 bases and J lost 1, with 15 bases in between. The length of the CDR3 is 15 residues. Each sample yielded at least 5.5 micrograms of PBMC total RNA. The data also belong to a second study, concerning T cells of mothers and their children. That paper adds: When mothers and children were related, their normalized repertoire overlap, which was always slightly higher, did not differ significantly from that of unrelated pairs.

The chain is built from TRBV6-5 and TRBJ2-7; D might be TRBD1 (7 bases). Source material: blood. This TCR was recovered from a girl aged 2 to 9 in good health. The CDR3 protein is CASSPLRGASYEQYF. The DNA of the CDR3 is TGTGCCAGCAGTCCTCTCAGGGGGGCATCCTACGAGCAGTACTTC.